A single T cell receptor beta chain is shown here with its context. Its specificity is not known. The data were obtained in a study of cytomegalovirus exposure and HLA in healthy donors. General study results and limits: An ancestry cluster, one associated with Asian ancestry, reportedly showed fewer N-insertions than the approximately 670-donor mean in a later analysis. Indistinguishable V segments, including TRBV6-2 and TRBV6-3, were excluded. Productive rates of about 90% or about 30% were seen for most TCR beta V segments in an earlier analysis. Donor immune exposure was known only as CMV serostatus.

CDR1 and CDR2 (germline): SGHDT, YYEEEE. The CDR3 is 15 residues long. V was pared by 6 bases and J by 4 bases, with 8 bases of the junction left unmatched. PCR amplification relied on 60 Vbeta primers (plus 13 Jbeta primers). The repertoire was sequenced with immunoSEQ multiplex PCR; TCRdb's copy has only in-frame clones and lacks some. There are around 55,000 clones in the sample; approximately 80% occur only once, and around 2.5% lies in the top ten. This chain joins TRBV5-6 and TRBJ2-7; 12 nucleotides agree with TRBD2. This sequence was found in a female donor in good health and CMV-seronegative. The sequenced sample was PBMCs. CDR3 bases: TGTGCCAGCATCCGACTAGCGGGGGAAATTTACGAGCAGTACTTC. Translating gives CASIRLAGEIYEQYF. Variable domain in full (rest from reference TRBV5-6 and TRBJ2-7): DAGVTQSPTHLIKTRGQQVTLRCSPKSGHDTVSWYQQALGQGPQFIFQYYEEEERQRGNFPDRFSGHQFPNYSSELNVNALLLGDSALYLCASIRLAGEIYEQYFGPGTRLTVT.